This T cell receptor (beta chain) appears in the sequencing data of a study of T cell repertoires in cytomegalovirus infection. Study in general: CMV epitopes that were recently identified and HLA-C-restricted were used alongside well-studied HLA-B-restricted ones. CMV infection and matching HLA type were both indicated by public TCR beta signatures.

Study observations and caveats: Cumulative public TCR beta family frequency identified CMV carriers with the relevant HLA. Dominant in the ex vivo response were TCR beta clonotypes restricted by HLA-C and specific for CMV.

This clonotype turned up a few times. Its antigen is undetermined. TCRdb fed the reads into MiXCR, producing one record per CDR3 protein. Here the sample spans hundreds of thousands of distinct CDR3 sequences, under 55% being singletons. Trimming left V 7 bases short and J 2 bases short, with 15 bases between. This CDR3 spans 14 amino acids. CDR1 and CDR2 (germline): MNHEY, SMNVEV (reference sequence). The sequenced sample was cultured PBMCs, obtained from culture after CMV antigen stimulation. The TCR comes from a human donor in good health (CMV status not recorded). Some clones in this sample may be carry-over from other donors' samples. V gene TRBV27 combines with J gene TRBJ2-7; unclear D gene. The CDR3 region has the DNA TGTGCCAGCACCCCATTAGCCGGAACCTACGAGCAGTACTTC. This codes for CASTPLAGTYEQYF.